This T cell receptor beta chain is from a study of blood T cell repertoires in COVID-19. Study context: Samples of COVID-19 (acute and convalescent) were obtained from the United States, Italy and Spain. From T cells, B-cell-depleted T cells, or PBMCs came the material, which was cDNA or gDNA.

This clone was detected once. The V gene's germline CDR1 is MDHEN and CDR2 SYDVKM. The germline V and J ends were trimmed by 7 bases and 12 bases, with 15 bases remaining between them. This CDR3 spans 11 amino acids. Original data processing: For nucleated cells, counts were estimated from reference gene primer amplification. Assay: immunoSEQ multiplex PCR; the TCRdb copy retains only in-frame clones and omits some. V and J calls and clone size are given by that table; D and trimming were obtained from the DNA. In the table there are tens of thousands of clones, 86% of which are singletons. This clonotype was obtained from a human donor in a cohort sampled during active COVID-19. J is TRBJ1-2 and V is TRBV28, with D perhaps TRBD1 (5 bases). The sample was peripheral blood. CDR3 residues: CASNRVGANTF. The DNA of the CDR3 is TGTGCCAGCAATCGCGTTGGGGCCAACACCTTC.